A single sample is the source of the 15 T cell receptor beta chains below, sequenced in a study of blood T cell repertoires in COVID-19. Produced via immunoSEQ multiplex PCR; TCRdb's table is partial and in-frame only. The sample has approximately 500,000 clones; 75% to 90% are singletons. Sequences were obtained from peripheral blood. These TCRs come from a human donor in a cohort sampled during active COVID-19.

This chain joins TRBV28 and TRBJ2-3; 8 bases are a match to TRBD2. Trimming took 5 bases from V and 0 from J; bases not matched to a gene: 13. Looked up from germline, CDR1 is MDHEN and CDR2 is SYDVKM. The CDR3 runs to 18 residues. Written as DNA, the CDR3 is TGTGCCAGCAGTCTCCCCGGGGCGGGAGGACTTAGCACAGATACGCAGTATTTT. Translating it yields CASSLPGAGGLSTDTQYF. The variable domain in full, completed from reference TRBV28 and TRBJ2-3, reads DVKVTQSSRYLVKRTGEKVFLECVQDMDHENMFWYRQDPGLGLRLIYFSYDVKMKEKGDIPEGYSVSREKKERFSLILESASTNQTSMYLCASSLPGAGGLSTDTQYFGPGTRLTVL.

There are many counts of this clone. The chain carries TRBV6-5 and TRBJ2-2; D remains ambiguous. V was clipped by 7 bases and J by 3 bases, with 9 bases between them. This CDR3 spans 13 amino acids. The germline V gene encodes CDR1 MNHEY and CDR2 SVGAGI. The CDR3 protein is CASMRSHTGELFF. For the CDR3, the DNA is TGTGCCAGCATGCGCTCACACACCGGGGAGCTGTTTTTT.

V and J are TRBV20-1 and TRBJ2-5, with a tentative D call TRBD2 (5 bases). The CDR3 is 11 amino acids. Looked up from germline, CDR1 is DFQATT and CDR2 is SNEGSKA (reference sequence). The V and J ends lost 4 bases and 4 bases respectively, with 7 bases between them. This CDR3 reads CSATRGETQYF. The DNA of the CDR3 is TGCAGTGCTACTCGGGGAGAGACCCAGTACTTC.

The chain recombines TRBV11-2 with TRBJ1-5; 7 positions match TRBD1. After removal of 5 bases from V and 3 bases from J, the junction contained 7 bases not matched to a gene. There are 15 residues in the CDR3. CDR1 is SGHAT and CDR2 is FQNNGV in the germline V gene. DNA for the CDR3: TGTGCCAGCAGCCGAGGACAGGACCCCAATCAGCCCCAGCATTTT. Translation: CASSRGQDPNQPQHF.

This chain joins TRBV2 and TRBJ2-7; D gene ambiguous. The germline V gene encodes CDR1 SNHLY and CDR2 FYNNEI. The CDR3 runs to 11 residues. V was trimmed by 4 bases and J by 4 bases, leaving 5 bases between them. In DNA, the CDR3 is TGTGCCAGCAGTGGTCAATACGAGCAGTACTTC. Residues: CASSGQYEQYF.

The rearrangement uses TRBV9 and TRBJ2-5; D possibly corresponds to TRBD1 (8 bases). From germline, CDR1 is SGDLS and CDR2 YYNGEE. Trimming removed 0 bases at V and 3 bases at J, with 18 bases between. The CDR3 contains 17 residues. The CDR3 sequence: CASSVDWGRGQEETQYF. CDR3 bases: TGTGCCAGCAGCGTAGATTGGGGGAGGGGACAGGAAGAGACCCAGTACTTC.

This clone was counted a single time. V is TRBV5-3 and J is TRBJ2-4; possibly TRBD2 for D (5 bases). TRBV5-3 is an ORF, and what it does is uncertain. This CDR3 comprises 16 residues. Trimming took 7 bases from V and 4 from J, leaving 21 bases between them. CDR3 sequence (DNA): TGTGCCAGACGAGGGTGGTGTCGTCTCCGAAAAAACATTCAGTACTTC. Translation: CARRGWCRLRKNIQYF.

The chain uses TRBV2 and TRBJ1-2, with D tentatively TRBD1 (5 bases). The germline V gene has CDR1 SNHLY and CDR2 FYNNEI. This CDR3 is 17 amino acids long. The V end was cut by 0 bases, the J end by 1 base, with 15 bases between. CDR3 loop: CASSEALPEGVNYGYTF. The DNA of the CDR3 is TGTGCCAGCAGTGAAGCGCTTCCGGAAGGGGTTAACTATGGCTACACCTTC.

The J gene is TRBJ1-2, the V gene TRBV30, with a possible D match to TRBD1 (5 bases). CDR3 length equals 13 residues. Germline assignment: CDR1 GTSNPN and CDR2 SVGIG (reference sequence). Deletions cut 5 bases from V and 8 bases from J, with 18 bases between. CDR3: CAWGPEGRRGYTF. CDR3 coding DNA: TGTGCCTGGGGCCCCGAGGGGAGGAGAGGCTACACCTTC.

This clone was recorded once. This chain links TRBV28 with TRBJ1-1; D is unclear. This CDR3 spans 11 amino acids. V lost 3 bases and J lost 8, with 7 bases in between. CDR1 is MDHEN and CDR2 is SYDVKM in the germline V gene. The CDR3 loop reads CASSLSQEAFF. The CDR3 DNA reads as TGTGCCAGCAGTTTGTCTCAGGAAGCTTTCTTT.

V usage is TRBV4-2 and J usage is TRBJ2-1, with 8 bases aligning to TRBD2. The V gene's germline CDR1 is LGHNA and CDR2 YNFKEQ. The CDR3 has 15 amino acids. Unmatched junction bases numbered 4, after V lost 3 bases and J lost 3 bases. The DNA for the CDR3 is TGTGCCAGCAGCCATGGGCGGGGGGACTACAATGAGCAGTTCTTC. Translating it yields CASSHGRGDYNEQFF.

V usage is TRBV30 and J usage is TRBJ2-3; a possible D gene is TRBD2 (7 bases). The CDR3 is 15 residues long. The V gene's germline CDR1 is GTSNPN and CDR2 SVGIG (reference sequence). V was cut by 8 bases and J by 0 bases, with 18 bases left in between. CDR3 protein: CAGGGWRDSTDTQYF. Here the CDR3 DNA reads TGTGCCGGGGGGGGCTGGCGGGATAGCACAGATACGCAGTATTTT.

The gene calls are TRBV10-2 and TRBJ2-1, with TRBD2 matching 9 bases. CDR3 size: 15 residues. J lost 6 bases, V lost 7 bases, and 10 bases had no gene match. Per the germline V gene, CDR1 is WSHSY and CDR2 is SAAADI. CDR3 region: CASKSGTSLPNEQFF. In DNA, the CDR3 is TGCGCCAGCAAGTCCGGGACTAGCTTACCCAATGAGCAGTTCTTC.

This chain joins TRBV15 and TRBJ2-1; TRBD2 matches 11 bases. Germline V gene sequence: CDR1 LNHNV, CDR2 YYDKDF (reference sequence). V dropped 2 bases and J dropped 5; count of bases not matched to a gene: 11. The CDR3 consists of 18 residues. CDR3 nucleotide sequence: TGTGCCACCAGCAGACCATTAGCGGGAGGGTTTATCGACAATGAGCAGTTCTTC. This codes for CATSRPLAGGFIDNEQFF.

The rearrangement links TRBV30 to TRBJ1-1, with a tentative D call TRBD1 (5 bases). V lost 2 bases to trimming and J lost 4 bases, with 8 bases between them. CDR1 and CDR2 (germline): GTSNPN, SVGIG (reference sequence). This CDR3 contains 12 residues. In DNA, the CDR3 is TGTGCCTGGAGTCAGGGTCGCACTGAAGCTTTCTTT. Translated: CAWSQGRTEAFF. Variable domain in full (rest from reference TRBV30 and TRBJ1-1): SQTIHQWPATLVQPVGSPLSLECTVEGTSNPNLYWYRQAAGRGLQLLFYSVGIGQISSEVPQNLSASRPQDRQFILSSKKLLLSDSGFYLCAWSQGRTEAFFGQGTRLTVV.